This TCR beta chain was recovered during a study of T cell changes during pregnancy in multiple sclerosis. Trimming cost V 5 bases and J 8 bases, with 16 bases left between them. Germline-derived CDR1 and CDR2 are SGHAT and FQNNGV. The CDR3 totals 14 residues. Profiled with immunoSEQ multiplex PCR; TCRdb holds only in-frame clones, not every one. This sample yields some 43,000 clones, of which roughly 88% are seen a single time; more than 8% belongs to the top ten. The V call is TRBV11-2, the J call TRBJ2-1; D may be TRBD2 (6 bases). This clonotype originated in a female donor with multiple sclerosis, enrolled in a pregnancy study. The material was CD8+ T cells from peripheral blood mononuclear cells, obtained in the first trimester of pregnancy. The CDR3 bases are TGTGCCAGCAGCCCGAAGCCGGGAGAGGATGAGCAGTTCTTC. Its protein product is CASSPKPGEDEQFF. Complete variable domain (other parts from reference TRBV11-2 and TRBJ2-1): EAGVAQSPRYKIIEKRQSVAFWCNPISGHATLYWYQQILGQGPKLLIQFQNNGVVDDSQLPKDRFSAERLKGVDSTLKIQPAKLEDSAVYLCASSPKPGEDEQFFGPGTRLTVL.